What follows are 10 T cell receptor beta chains derived from one specimen sequenced in a study of blood T cells in healthy people across ages. Combining a sample-barcoded 5' primer with a J-beta primer mix, a second PCR ran for roughly 7 to 12 cycles. TCRdb redid the calling of the 5' RACE reads with MiXCR, one entry per CDR3 protein. The sample gives 760,000 or so distinct CDR3 sequences, around 25% of which show up once; more than 8.5% is in the top ten. These data also formed part of another study, on T cells of mothers and their children.

Material for sequencing was blood. Receptor source: a boy aged 5-17 years in good health.

This chain links TRBV6-5 with TRBJ2-5; 9 nucleotides align to TRBD1. TRBJ2-7 matches the DNA end more closely, so the J call is doubtful. Germline assignment: CDR1 MNHEY and CDR2 SVGAGI. The CDR3 loop spans 14 amino acids. CDR3 loop: CASTGQGSPYEQYF. The CDR3 DNA reads as TGTGCCAGCACCGGACAGGGGAGTCCCTACGAGCAGTACTTC.

The chain employs TRBV27 and TRBJ2-7; TRBD1 agrees at 10 bases. CDR1 and CDR2 from the germline V gene are MNHEY and SMNVEV (reference sequence). Germline trimming cut 7 bases from V and 6 bases from J; bases unmatched to any gene: 9. This CDR3 is built from 14 residues. This chain's CDR3 is CASTLRTGGIEQYF. DNA for the CDR3: TGTGCCAGCACCCTGAGGACAGGGGGTATCGAGCAGTACTTC.

This clonotype was observed a few times. The V and J genes are TRBV29-1 and TRBJ1-1, with D possibly being TRBD1 (6 bases). Germline V gives CDR1 SQVTM, CDR2 ANQGSEA. Trimming left V 6 bases short and J 1 base short, with 12 bases between. The CDR3 contains 13 residues. Here the CDR3 reads CSVQGRANTEAFF. The CDR3 nucleotides read TGCAGCGTGCAGGGGCGGGCGAACACTGAAGCTTTCTTT.

The chain uses TRBV13 and TRBJ2-7; D may be TRBD1 (5 bases). This CDR3 region has 13 residues. The germline V and J ends were trimmed by 2 bases and 6 bases, with 11 bases remaining between them. Germline V gene data show CDR1 as PRHDT and CDR2 as FYEKMQ (reference sequence). CDR3 region: CASSLLRGSEQYF. The DNA of the CDR3 is TGTGCCAGCAGCTTATTAAGGGGTTCCGAGCAGTACTTC.

This rearrangement joins TRBV4-1 to TRBJ2-5; TRBD2 matches at 7 bases. V was pared by 0 bases and J by 4 bases, with 5 bases of the junction left unmatched. The CDR3 is 15 amino acids. CDR1 and CDR2 (germline): MGHRA, YSYEKL. The CDR3 coding sequence is TGCGCCAGCAGCCAAGAGGCGGGGGAGGTAGAGACCCAGTACTTC. The encoded protein is CASSQEAGEVETQYF.

This clonotype was seen only a few times. The gene calls are TRBV30 and TRBJ2-3, with 14 bases fitting TRBD2. This CDR3 is built from 14 residues. The junction had 6 bases not matched to a gene; V was cut back by 8 bases and J by 5 bases. The germline gives CDR1 GTSNPN, CDR2 SVGIG (reference sequence). CDR3 residues: CARGLAGGRDTQYF. The CDR3 DNA is TGTGCCCGCGGACTAGCGGGGGGAAGAGATACGCAGTATTTT.

This clonotype was recorded a few times. The chain combines TRBV20-1 with TRBJ2-5; TRBD1 aligns across 9 bases. In germline, CDR1 is DFQATT, CDR2 SNEGSKA (reference sequence). With V trimmed by 0 bases and J by 5 bases, 10 bases remained unmatched. This CDR3 contains 16 residues. The DNA for the CDR3 is TGCAGTGCTAGAGATACCGGGACAGGGTATGGGGAGACCCAGTACTTC. Translation gives CSARDTGTGYGETQYF.

This clonotype was seen a handful of times. The gene calls are TRBV20-1 and TRBJ1-3, with D possibly TRBD1 on 5 matching bases. Germline CDR1 DFQATT, CDR2 SNEGSKA (reference sequence). This CDR3 has 17 residues. Trimming removed 0 bases from V and 0 bases from J, with 15 bases in between. The CDR3 DNA follows: TGCAGTGCTAGAGATCCCGACAGACCCAGCTCTGGAAACACCATATATTTT. Its translation is CSARDPDRPSSGNTIYF.

This clonotype was seen ten or more times. The J gene is TRBJ2-5, the V gene TRBV2; 12 nucleotides align to TRBD2. The CDR3 extends over 17 amino acids. CDR1 SNHLY and CDR2 FYNNEI come from the germline V gene. The V and J ends lost 6 bases and 6 bases, in that order; junction bases with no gene match: 14. CDR3 nucleotide sequence: TGTGCCAGCAGAGGAGGACTAGCGGGGCCCCGCGGAAAGACCCAGTACTTC. Protein sequence: CASRGGLAGPRGKTQYF.

This clonotype was detected only a few times. The chain recombines TRBV4-1 with TRBJ2-3; D gene unclear. Germline CDR1 is MGHRA and CDR2 is YSYEKL. The CDR3 totals 13 residues. Trimming removed 0 bases from V and 6 bases from J, with 7 bases in between. The CDR3 protein is CASSQEESDTQYF. CDR3 DNA sequence: TGCGCCAGCAGCCAAGAAGAGTCGGATACGCAGTATTTT.